The TCR beta chain described here comes from a study of blood T cell repertoires in COVID-19. There are 13 residues in the CDR3. Trimming took off 0 bases at V and 3 bases at J, with 5 bases between the two ends. CDR1 and CDR2 (germline): LGHNA, YNFKEQ. Assay used: immunoSEQ multiplex PCR; TCRdb lists only in-frame clones, some missing. The sample lists some 220,000 clones, approximately 84% occurring once. Material for sequencing was peripheral blood. The chain recombines TRBV4-2 with TRBJ1-2, with D unclear. The clonotype comes from a man in his fifties with acute or convalescent COVID-19. The CDR3: CASSQDRDYGYTF. In DNA, the CDR3 is TGTGCCAGCAGCCAAGACCGGGACTATGGCTACACCTTC.